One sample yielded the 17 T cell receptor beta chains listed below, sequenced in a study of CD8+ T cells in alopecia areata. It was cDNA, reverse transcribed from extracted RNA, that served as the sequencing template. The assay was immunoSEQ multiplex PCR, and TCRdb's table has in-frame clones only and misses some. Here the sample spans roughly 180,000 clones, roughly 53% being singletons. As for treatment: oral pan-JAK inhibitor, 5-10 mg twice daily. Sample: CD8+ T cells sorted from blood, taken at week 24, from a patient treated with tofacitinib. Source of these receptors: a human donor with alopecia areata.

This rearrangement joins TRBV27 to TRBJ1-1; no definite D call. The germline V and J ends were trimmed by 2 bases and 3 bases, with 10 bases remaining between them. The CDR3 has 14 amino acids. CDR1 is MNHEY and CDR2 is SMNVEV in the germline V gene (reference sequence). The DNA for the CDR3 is TGTGCCAGCAGTTTAAACCCCGGGTACACTGAAGCTTTCTTT. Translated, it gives CASSLNPGYTEAFF.

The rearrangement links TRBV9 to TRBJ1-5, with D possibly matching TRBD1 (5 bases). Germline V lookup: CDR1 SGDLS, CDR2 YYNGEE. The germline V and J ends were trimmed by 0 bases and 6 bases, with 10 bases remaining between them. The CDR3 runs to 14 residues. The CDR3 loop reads CASSVGGTGQPQHF. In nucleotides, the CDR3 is TGTGCCAGCAGCGTAGGGGGGACCGGTCAGCCCCAGCATTTT. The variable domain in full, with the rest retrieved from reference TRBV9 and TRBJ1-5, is DSGVTQTPKHLITATGQRVTLRCSPRSGDLSVYWYQQSLDQGLQFLIQYYNGEERAKGNILERFSAQQFPDLHSELNLSSLELGDSALYFCASSVGGTGQPQHFGDGTRLSIL.

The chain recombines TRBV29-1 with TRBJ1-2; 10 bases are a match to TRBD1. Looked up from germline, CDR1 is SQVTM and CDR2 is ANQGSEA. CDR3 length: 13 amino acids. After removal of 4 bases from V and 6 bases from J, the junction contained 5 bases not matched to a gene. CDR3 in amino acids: CSVGPGTGDGYTF. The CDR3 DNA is TGCAGCGTTGGTCCAGGGACAGGGGATGGCTACACCTTC.

CDR3: CASSLEAGGLYNEQFF. Written as DNA, the CDR3 is TGCGCCAGCAGCTTGGAAGCGGGGGGGCTTTACAATGAGCAGTTCTTC. The chain uses TRBV5-1 and TRBJ2-1, with 10 nucleotides matching TRBD2. Trimming removed 0 bases from V and 4 bases from J; junction bases left unmatched: 4. Germline CDR1 and CDR2: SGHRS and YFSETQ. The CDR3 contains 16 residues.

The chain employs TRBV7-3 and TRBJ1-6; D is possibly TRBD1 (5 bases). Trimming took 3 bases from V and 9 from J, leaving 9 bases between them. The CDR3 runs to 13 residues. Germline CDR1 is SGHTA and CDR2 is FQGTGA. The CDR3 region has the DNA TGTGCCAGCAGCTTCAGGGACGGTTCACCCCTCCACTTT. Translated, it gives CASSFRDGSPLHF.

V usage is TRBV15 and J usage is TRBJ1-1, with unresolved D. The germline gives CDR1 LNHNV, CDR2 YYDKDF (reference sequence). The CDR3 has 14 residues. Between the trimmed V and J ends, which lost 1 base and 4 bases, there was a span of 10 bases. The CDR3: CATSRVARGTEAFF. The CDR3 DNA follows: TGTGCCACCAGCAGAGTAGCGAGAGGCACTGAAGCTTTCTTT.

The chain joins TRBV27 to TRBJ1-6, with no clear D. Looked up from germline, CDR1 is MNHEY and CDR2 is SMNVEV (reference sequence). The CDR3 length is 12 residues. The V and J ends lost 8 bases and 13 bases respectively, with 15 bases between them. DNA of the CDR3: TGTGCCAGCTCCCCGGTCCAGGATCCCCTCCACTTT. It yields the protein CASSPVQDPLHF.

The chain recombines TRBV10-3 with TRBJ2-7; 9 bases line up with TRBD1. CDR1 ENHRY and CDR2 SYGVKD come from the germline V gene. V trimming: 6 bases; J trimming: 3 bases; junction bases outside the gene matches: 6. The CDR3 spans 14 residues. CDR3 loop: CAISRTGEVYEQYF. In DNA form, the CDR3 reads TGTGCCATCAGCAGGACAGGGGAAGTCTACGAGCAGTACTTC.

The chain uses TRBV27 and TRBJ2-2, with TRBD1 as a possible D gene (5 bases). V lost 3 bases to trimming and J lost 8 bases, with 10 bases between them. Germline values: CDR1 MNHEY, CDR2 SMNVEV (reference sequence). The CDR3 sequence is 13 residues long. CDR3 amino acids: CASSFRQLGELFF. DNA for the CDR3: TGTGCCAGCAGTTTCAGACAGCTTGGGGAGCTGTTTTTT.

The CDR3 sequence is CASAGNGYTF. The CDR3 DNA sequence: TGTGCCAGCGCAGGGAACGGCTACACCTTC. The gene calls are TRBV9 and TRBJ1-2; D is possibly TRBD1 (5 bases). Germline V gene lookup returns CDR1 SGDLS and CDR2 YYNGEE. With 7 bases removed from V and 8 bases from J, the gap between germline ends came to 9 bases. The CDR3 spans 10 residues.

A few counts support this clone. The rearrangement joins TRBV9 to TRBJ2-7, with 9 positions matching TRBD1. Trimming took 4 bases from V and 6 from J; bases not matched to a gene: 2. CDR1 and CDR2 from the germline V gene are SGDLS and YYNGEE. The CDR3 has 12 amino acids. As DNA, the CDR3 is TGTGCCAGCAGCAGGACAGGGGCCGAGCAGTACTTC. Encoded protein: CASSRTGAEQYF. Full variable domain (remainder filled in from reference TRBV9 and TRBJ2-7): DSGVTQTPKHLITATGQRVTLRCSPRSGDLSVYWYQQSLDQGLQFLIQYYNGEERAKGNILERFSAQQFPDLHSELNLSSLELGDSALYFCASSRTGAEQYFGPGTRLTVT.

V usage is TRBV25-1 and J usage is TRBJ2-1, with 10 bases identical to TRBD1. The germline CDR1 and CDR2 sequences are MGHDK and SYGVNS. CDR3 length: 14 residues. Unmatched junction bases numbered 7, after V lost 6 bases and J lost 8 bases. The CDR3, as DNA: TGTGCCAGCAGCCGGGACAGGGGAAGGGATGAGCAGTTCTTC. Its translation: CASSRDRGRDEQFF.

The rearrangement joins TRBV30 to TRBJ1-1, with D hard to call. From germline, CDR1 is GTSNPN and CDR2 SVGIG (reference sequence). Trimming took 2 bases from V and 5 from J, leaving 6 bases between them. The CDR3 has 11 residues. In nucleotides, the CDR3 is TGTGCCTGGAGTCCTAAAACTGAAGCTTTCTTT. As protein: CAWSPKTEAFF.

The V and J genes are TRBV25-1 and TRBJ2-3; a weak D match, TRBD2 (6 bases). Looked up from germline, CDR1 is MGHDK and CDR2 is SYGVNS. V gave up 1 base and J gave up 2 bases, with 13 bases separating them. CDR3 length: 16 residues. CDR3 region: CASSESEGTHTDTQYF. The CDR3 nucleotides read TGTGCCAGCAGTGAATCGGAGGGGACCCACACAGATACGCAGTATTTT.

CDR3 nucleotide sequence: TGCGCCAGCAGCCAGAGACTAGCGGACAGGGCCCAGTACTTC. It yields the protein CASSQRLADRAQYF. The chain joins TRBV4-3 to TRBJ2-5; D is perhaps TRBD2 (9 bases). The CDR3 consists of 14 residues. With 3 bases removed from V and 9 bases from J, the gap between germline ends came to 17 bases. CDR1 is LGHNA, CDR2 YSLEER, per germline.

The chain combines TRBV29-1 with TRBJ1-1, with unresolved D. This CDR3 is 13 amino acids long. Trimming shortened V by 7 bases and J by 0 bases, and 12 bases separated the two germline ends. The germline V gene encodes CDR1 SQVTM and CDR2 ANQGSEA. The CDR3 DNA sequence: TGCAGCGCCCTAACCGGATTGAACACTGAAGCTTTCTTT. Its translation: CSALTGLNTEAFF.

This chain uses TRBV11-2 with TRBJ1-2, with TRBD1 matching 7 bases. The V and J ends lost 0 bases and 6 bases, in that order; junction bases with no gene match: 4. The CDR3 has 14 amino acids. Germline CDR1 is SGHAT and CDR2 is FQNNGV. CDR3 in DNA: TGTGCCAGCAGCTTAGATAGGGGGACAGATGGCTACACCTTC. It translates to CASSLDRGTDGYTF.